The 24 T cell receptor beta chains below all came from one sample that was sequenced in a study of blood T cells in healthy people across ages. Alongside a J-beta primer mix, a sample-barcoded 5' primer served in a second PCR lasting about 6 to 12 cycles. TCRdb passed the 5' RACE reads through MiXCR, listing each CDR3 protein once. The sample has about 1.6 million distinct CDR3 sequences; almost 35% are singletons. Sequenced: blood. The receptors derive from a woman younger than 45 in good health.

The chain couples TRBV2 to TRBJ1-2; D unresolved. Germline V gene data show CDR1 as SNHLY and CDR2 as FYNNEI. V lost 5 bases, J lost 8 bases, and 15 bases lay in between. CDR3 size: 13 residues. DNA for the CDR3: TGTGCCAGCAGTATCCGCCAGCCTAGGGGCTACACCTTC. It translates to CASSIRQPRGYTF. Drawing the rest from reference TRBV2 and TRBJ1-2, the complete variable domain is EPEVTQTPSHQVTQMGQEVILRCVPISNHLYFYWYRQILGQKVEFLVSFYNNEISEKSEIFDDQFSVERPDGSNFTLKIRSTKLEDSAMYFCASSIRQPRGYTFGSGTRLTVV.

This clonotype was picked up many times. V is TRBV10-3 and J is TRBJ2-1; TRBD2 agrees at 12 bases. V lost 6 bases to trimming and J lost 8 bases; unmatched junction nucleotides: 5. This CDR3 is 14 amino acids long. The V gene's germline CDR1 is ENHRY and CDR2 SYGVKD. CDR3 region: CAIRASGGADEQFF. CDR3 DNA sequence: TGTGCCATCAGGGCTAGCGGGGGGGCCGATGAGCAGTTCTTC.

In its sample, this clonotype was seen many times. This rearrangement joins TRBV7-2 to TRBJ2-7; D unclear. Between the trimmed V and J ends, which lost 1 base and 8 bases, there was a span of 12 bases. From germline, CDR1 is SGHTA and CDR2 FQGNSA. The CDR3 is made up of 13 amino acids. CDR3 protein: CASSLGGPTQQYF. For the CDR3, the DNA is TGTGCCAGCAGCTTAGGGGGTCCTACGCAGCAGTACTTC.

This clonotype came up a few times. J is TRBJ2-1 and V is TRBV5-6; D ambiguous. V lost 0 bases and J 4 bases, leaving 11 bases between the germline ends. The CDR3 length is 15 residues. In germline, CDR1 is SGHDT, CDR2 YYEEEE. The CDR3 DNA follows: TGTGCCAGCAGCTTGGGGATGGAGTCATACAATGAGCAGTTCTTC. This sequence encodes CASSLGMESYNEQFF. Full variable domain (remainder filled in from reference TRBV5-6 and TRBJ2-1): DAGVTQSPTHLIKTRGQQVTLRCSPKSGHDTVSWYQQALGQGPQFIFQYYEEEERQRGNFPDRFSGHQFPNYSSELNVNALLLGDSALYLCASSLGMESYNEQFFGPGTRLTVL.

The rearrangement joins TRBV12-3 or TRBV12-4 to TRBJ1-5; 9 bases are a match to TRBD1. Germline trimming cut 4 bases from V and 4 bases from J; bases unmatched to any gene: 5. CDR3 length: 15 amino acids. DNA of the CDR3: TGTGCCAGCAGTTCACAGGGGGCCCAAAATCAGCCCCAGCATTTT. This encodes CASSSQGAQNQPQHF.

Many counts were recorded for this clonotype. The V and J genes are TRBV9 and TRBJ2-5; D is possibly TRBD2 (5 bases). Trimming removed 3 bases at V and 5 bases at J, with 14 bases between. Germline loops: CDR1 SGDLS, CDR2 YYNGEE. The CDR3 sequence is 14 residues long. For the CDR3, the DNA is TGTGCCAGCAGCGGAGCCGGGCCGGGGGAGACCCAGTACTTC. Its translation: CASSGAGPGETQYF.

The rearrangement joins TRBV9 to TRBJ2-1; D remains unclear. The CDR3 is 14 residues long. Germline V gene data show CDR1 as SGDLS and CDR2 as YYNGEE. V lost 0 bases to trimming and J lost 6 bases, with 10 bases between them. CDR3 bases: TGTGCCAGCAGCGTAGGCCAAGGTACCAATGAGCAGTTCTTC. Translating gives CASSVGQGTNEQFF.

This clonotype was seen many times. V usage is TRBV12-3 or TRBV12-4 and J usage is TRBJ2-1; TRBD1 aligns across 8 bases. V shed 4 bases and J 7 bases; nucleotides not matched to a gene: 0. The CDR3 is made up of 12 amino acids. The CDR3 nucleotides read TGTGCCAGCAGTTGGACAGGGAATGAGCAGTTCTTC. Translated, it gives CASSWTGNEQFF.

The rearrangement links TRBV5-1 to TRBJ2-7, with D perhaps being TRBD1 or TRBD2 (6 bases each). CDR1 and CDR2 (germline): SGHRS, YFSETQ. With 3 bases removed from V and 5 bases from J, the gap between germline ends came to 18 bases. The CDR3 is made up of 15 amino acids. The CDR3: CASSSILPGADEQYF. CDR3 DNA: TGCGCCAGCAGCTCCATCCTCCCGGGGGCGGACGAGCAGTACTTC.

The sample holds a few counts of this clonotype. The CDR3 DNA reads TGTGCCATCAGAAGGGACAGGGCGTCCTACAATGAGCAGTTCTTC. Amino acids: CAIRRDRASYNEQFF. The J gene is TRBJ2-1, the V gene TRBV10-3; 9 bases are shared with TRBD1. Trimming took 6 bases from V and 1 from J; bases not matched to a gene: 4. Germline-derived CDR1 and CDR2 are ENHRY and SYGVKD. This CDR3 has 15 amino acids.

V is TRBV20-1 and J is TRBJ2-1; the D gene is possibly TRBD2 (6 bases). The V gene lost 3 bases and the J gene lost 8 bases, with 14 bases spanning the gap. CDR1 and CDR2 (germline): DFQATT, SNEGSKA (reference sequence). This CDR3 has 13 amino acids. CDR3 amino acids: CSARTGDSYEQFF. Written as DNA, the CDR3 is TGCAGTGCTAGGACTGGGGACTCCTATGAGCAGTTCTTC.

This CDR3 is CASRLGKEYEQYF. CDR3 nucleotides: TGTGCCAGCAGGTTAGGGAAAGAATACGAGCAGTACTTC. The V gene is TRBV6-1, the J gene TRBJ2-5; D gene unclear. The J call may be in error: the DNA end matches TRBJ2-7 better. In germline, CDR1 is MNHNS, CDR2 SASEGT. The CDR3 runs to 13 residues.

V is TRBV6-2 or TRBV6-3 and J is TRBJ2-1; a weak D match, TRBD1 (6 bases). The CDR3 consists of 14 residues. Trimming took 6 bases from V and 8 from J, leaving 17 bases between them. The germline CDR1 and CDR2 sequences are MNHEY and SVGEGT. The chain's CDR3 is CASSYQVKGDEQFF. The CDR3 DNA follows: TGTGCCAGCAGCTATCAGGTCAAGGGGGATGAGCAGTTCTTC.

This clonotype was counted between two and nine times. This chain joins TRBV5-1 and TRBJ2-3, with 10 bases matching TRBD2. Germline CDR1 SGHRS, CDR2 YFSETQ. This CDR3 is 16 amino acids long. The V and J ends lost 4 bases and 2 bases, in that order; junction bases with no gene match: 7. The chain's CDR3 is CASSNIAGGNTDTQYF. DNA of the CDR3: TGCGCCAGCAGCAATATAGCGGGAGGTAACACAGATACGCAGTATTTT. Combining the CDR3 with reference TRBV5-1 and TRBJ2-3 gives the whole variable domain KAGVTQTPRYLIKTRGQQVTLSCSPISGHRSVSWYQQTPGQGLQFLFEYFSETQRNKGNFPGRFSGRQFSNSRSEMNVSTLELGDSALYLCASSNIAGGNTDTQYFGPGTRLTVL.

In nucleotides, the CDR3 is TGCGGCTTTTCTAGCGGTCCGGAGACCCAGTACTTC. It specifies CGFSSGPETQYF. This chain joins TRBV29-1 and TRBJ2-5; 7 bases are a match to TRBD2. Germline values: CDR1 SQVTM, CDR2 ANQGSEA. This CDR3 is 12 amino acids long.

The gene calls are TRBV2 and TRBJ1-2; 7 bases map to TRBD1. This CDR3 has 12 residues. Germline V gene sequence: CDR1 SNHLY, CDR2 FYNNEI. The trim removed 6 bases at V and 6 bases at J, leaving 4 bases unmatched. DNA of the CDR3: TGTGCCAGCAGCGACAGGGAAGATGGCTACACCTTC. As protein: CASSDREDGYTF. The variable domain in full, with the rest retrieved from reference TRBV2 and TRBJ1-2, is EPEVTQTPSHQVTQMGQEVILRCVPISNHLYFYWYRQILGQKVEFLVSFYNNEISEKSEIFDDQFSVERPDGSNFTLKIRSTKLEDSAMYFCASSDREDGYTFGSGTRLTVV.

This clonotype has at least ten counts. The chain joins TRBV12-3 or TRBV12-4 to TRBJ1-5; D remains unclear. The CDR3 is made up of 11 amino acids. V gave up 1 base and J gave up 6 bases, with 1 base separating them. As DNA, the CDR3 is TGTGCCAGCAGTTTAGGTCAGCCCCAGCATTTT. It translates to CASSLGQPQHF.

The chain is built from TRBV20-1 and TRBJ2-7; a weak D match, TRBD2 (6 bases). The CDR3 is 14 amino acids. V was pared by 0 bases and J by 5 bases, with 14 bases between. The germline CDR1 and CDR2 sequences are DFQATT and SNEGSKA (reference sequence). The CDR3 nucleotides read TGCAGTGCTAGAGATATAACTAGCATAGACGAGCAGTACTTC. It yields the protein CSARDITSIDEQYF.

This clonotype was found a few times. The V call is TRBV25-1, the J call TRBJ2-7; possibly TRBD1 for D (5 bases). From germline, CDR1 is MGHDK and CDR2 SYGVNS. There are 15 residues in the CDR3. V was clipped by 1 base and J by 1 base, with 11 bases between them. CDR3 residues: CASSEWRQGSYEQYF. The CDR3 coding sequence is TGTGCCAGCAGTGAATGGCGGCAGGGTTCCTACGAGCAGTACTTC.

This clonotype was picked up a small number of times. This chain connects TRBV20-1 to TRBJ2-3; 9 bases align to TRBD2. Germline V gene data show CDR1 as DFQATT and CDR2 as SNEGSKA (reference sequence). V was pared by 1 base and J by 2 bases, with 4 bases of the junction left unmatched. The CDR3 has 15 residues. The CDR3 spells CSARGLADITDTQYF. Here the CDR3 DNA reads TGCAGTGCTAGAGGACTAGCGGATATCACAGATACGCAGTATTTT.

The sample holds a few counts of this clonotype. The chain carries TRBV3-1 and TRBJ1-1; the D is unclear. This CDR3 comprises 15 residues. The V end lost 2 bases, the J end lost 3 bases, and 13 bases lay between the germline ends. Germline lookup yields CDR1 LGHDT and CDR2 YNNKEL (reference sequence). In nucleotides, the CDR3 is TGTGCCAGCAGCCAACGCCCAGTCCGGGACACTGAAGCTTTCTTT. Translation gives CASSQRPVRDTEAFF. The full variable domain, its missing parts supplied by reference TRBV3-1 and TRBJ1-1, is DTAVSQTPKYLVTQMGNDKSIKCEQNLGHDTMYWYKQDSKKFLKIMFSYNNKELIINETVPNRFSPKSPDKAHLNLHINSLELGDSAVYFCASSQRPVRDTEAFFGQGTRLTVV.

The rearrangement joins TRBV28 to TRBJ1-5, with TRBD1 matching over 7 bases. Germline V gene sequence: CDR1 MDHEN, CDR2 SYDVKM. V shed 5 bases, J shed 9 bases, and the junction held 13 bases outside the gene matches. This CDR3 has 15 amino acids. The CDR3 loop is CASSPQTGPSGPQHF. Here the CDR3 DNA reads TGTGCCAGCAGTCCACAGACAGGGCCCAGCGGGCCCCAGCATTTT. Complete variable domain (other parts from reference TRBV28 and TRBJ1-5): DVKVTQSSRYLVKRTGEKVFLECVQDMDHENMFWYRQDPGLGLRLIYFSYDVKMKEKGDIPEGYSVSREKKERFSLILESASTNQTSMYLCASSPQTGPSGPQHFGDGTRLSIL.

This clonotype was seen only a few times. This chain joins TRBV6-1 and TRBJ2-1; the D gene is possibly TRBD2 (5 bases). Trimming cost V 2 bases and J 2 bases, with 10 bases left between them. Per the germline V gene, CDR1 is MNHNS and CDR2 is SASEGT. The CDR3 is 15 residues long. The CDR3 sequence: CASSEPGSAYNEQFF. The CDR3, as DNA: TGTGCCAGCAGTGAACCGGGAAGCGCCTACAATGAGCAGTTCTTC.

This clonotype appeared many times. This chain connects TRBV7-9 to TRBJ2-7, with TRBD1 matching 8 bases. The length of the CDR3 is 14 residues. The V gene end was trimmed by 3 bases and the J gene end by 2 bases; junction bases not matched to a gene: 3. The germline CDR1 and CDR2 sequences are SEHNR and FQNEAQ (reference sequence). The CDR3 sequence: CASSFAGQAYEQYF. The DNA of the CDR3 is TGTGCCAGCAGCTTCGCGGGACAGGCCTACGAGCAGTACTTC.